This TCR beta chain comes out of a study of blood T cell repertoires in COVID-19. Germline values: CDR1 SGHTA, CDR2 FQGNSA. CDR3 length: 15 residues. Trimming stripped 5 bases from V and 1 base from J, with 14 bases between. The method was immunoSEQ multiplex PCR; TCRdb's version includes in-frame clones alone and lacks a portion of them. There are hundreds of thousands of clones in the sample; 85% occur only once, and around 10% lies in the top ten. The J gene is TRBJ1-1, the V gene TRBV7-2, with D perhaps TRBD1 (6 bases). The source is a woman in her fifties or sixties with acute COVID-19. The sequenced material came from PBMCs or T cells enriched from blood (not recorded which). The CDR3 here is CASSATGTQNTEAFF. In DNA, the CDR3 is TGTGCCAGCAGCGCCACAGGGACACAGAACACTGAAGCTTTCTTT. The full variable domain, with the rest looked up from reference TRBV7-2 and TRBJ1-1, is GAGVSQSPSNKVTEKGKDVELRCDPISGHTALYWYRQSLGQGLEFLIYFQGNSAPDKSGLPSDRFSAERTGGSVSTLTIQRTQQEDSAVYLCASSATGTQNTEAFFGQGTRLTVV.